This TCR beta chain was captured by sequencing in a study of shared clonotypes between healthy human individuals. Study-level findings and limits: Blood was the only sampled material, and tissue repertoires likely differ.

A remark on this clone: The antigen is not known.

CDR1 SEHNR and CDR2 FQNEAQ come from the germline V gene (reference sequence). V gave up 7 bases and J gave up 5 bases; unmatched junction bases: 6. The length of the CDR3 is 15 residues. Per the original data handling: Filtering of immunoSEQ junctional sequences could not match full-length read filtering. Measured with immunoSEQ multiplex PCR; TCRdb has only the in-frame clones, and not every one. That table supplies the V and J calls and clone size; D and trimming were determined from the DNA. This table holds 470,000 or so clones, roughly 80% found once. This TCR came from a woman aged 40 to 49 in good health. Some clones in this sample may be carry-over from other donors' samples. Specimen: PBMCs. The rearrangement uses TRBV7-9 and TRBJ2-7, with 15 positions matching TRBD2. The CDR3 here is CASKRGLAGGDEQYF. The CDR3, as DNA: TGTGCCAGCAAGAGGGGACTAGCGGGAGGCGACGAGCAGTACTTC.